This T cell receptor beta chain was documented in a study of T cell responses to AZD1222 COVID-19 vaccine. Study-level results: Clonal diversity was possibly underestimated; the donors were predominantly white British and more often female. Spike-wide coverage was observed for vaccine-associated CD4 TCRs, with dominant responses at 160-218 and 743-854. Only a handful of individuals given AZD1222 were seropositive at baseline.

The repertoire was sequenced with immunoSEQ multiplex PCR; TCRdb's copy has only in-frame clones and lacks some. This table holds 90,000 to 120,000 clones, about 89% found once. The CDR3 consists of 14 residues. Looked up from germline, CDR1 is MNHEY and CDR2 is SVGAGI. With V trimmed by 7 bases and J by 6 bases, 8 bases remained unmatched. Note on this clone: The target antigen is unknown.

The chain couples TRBV6-5 to TRBJ2-7; TRBD1 aligns across 11 bases. The sequenced sample was peripheral blood, obtained on day 0 of AZD1222 vaccination. This TCR was recovered from an adult in good health. For the CDR3, the DNA is TGTGCCAGCAACTTGGACAGGGGGCTAGGCGAGCAGTACTTC. Translation gives CASNLDRGLGEQYF.